These T cell receptor beta chains were read from a single sample in a study of T cell responses to AZD1222 COVID-19 vaccine. Here immunoSEQ multiplex PCR was the method, and the copy in TCRdb shows in-frame clones only, minus some. The sample lists about 110,000 clones, about 85% occurring once. Sample: peripheral blood, taken on day 0 of AZD1222 vaccination. The receptor source for this set is an adult in good health. The CDR3 runs from the conserved cysteine through the conserved F or W. A D gene is named only where the DNA matches it firmly. Clone sizes are given selectively: once, few, many, or a class where the clone is expanded.

v_gene: TRBV5-8
abundance: .
d_gene: .
j_gene: TRBJ2-5
CDR3aa: CASSLVGGTASQYF
CDR3nt: TGTGCCAGCAGCTTGGTGGGCGGGACCGCGTCCCAGTACTTC

v_gene: TRBV11-2
abundance: .
d_gene: TRBD2
j_gene: TRBJ2-1
CDR3aa: CASVLGGGGRHNEQFF
CDR3nt: TGTGCCAGCGTCTTGGGTGGCGGGGGGAGACACAATGAGCAGTTCTTC

v_gene: TRBV19
abundance: .
d_gene: .
j_gene: TRBJ1-4
CDR3aa: CATQNRGSDEKLFF
CDR3nt: TGTGCCACCCAGAACCGGGGGTCGGATGAAAAACTGTTTTTT

v_gene: TRBV2
abundance: .
d_gene: .
j_gene: TRBJ1-5
CDR3aa: CASSVNQVSNQPQHF
CDR3nt: TGTGCCAGCAGCGTTAACCAGGTTAGCAATCAGCCCCAGCATTTT

v_gene: TRBV5-1
abundance: .
d_gene: .
j_gene: TRBJ1-1
CDR3aa: CASSMARGAEAFF
CDR3nt: TGCGCCAGCAGCATGGCCAGGGGTGCTGAAGCTTTCTTT

v_gene: TRBV18
abundance: .
d_gene: .
j_gene: TRBJ2-1
CDR3aa: CASSLQRAGINEQFF
CDR3nt: TGTGCCAGCTCACTCCAAAGGGCGGGAATTAATGAGCAGTTCTTC

v_gene: TRBV6-5
abundance: .
d_gene: TRBD1
j_gene: TRBJ1-6
CDR3aa: CASCGDRSYNSPLHF
CDR3nt: TGTGCCAGCTGCGGGGACAGATCCTATAATTCACCCCTCCACTTT

v_gene: TRBV28
abundance: .
d_gene: .
j_gene: TRBJ2-1
CDR3aa: CATAGTFNEQFF
CDR3nt: TGTGCCACCGCAGGGACTTTTAATGAGCAGTTCTTC

v_gene: TRBV28
abundance: .
d_gene: .
j_gene: TRBJ2-5
CDR3aa: CASSFEETQYF
CDR3nt: TGTGCCAGCAGTTTCGAAGAGACCCAGTACTTC

v_gene: TRBV6-6
abundance: .
d_gene: .
j_gene: TRBJ2-5
CDR3aa: CASSSPGAAQETQYF
CDR3nt: TGTGCCAGCAGTTCCCCCGGGGCAGCCCAAGAGACCCAGTACTTC

v_gene: TRBV18
abundance: .
d_gene: .
j_gene: TRBJ2-5
CDR3aa: CASSPGLGETQYF
CDR3nt: TGTGCCAGCTCACCAGGGCTTGGGGAGACCCAGTACTTC

v_gene: TRBV7-2
abundance: .
d_gene: .
j_gene: TRBJ2-5
CDR3aa: CASSLGMVETQYF
CDR3nt: TGTGCCAGCAGCTTAGGTATGGTGGAGACCCAGTACTTC

v_gene: TRBV6-2/TRBV6-3
abundance: once
d_gene: .
j_gene: TRBJ2-7
CDR3aa: CASSYSIQGGEQYF
CDR3nt: TGTGCCAGCAGTTACTCGATACAGGGCGGCGAGCAGTACTTC

v_gene: TRBV6-5
abundance: .
d_gene: TRBD1
j_gene: TRBJ1-1
CDR3aa: CASSTTGGAWAFF
CDR3nt: TGTGCCAGCAGTACGACAGGGGGCGCGTGGGCTTTCTTT

v_gene: TRBV7-3
abundance: .
d_gene: .
j_gene: TRBJ2-1
CDR3aa: CASSLTRAGAYNEQFF
CDR3nt: TGTGCCAGCAGCTTAACGAGGGCAGGGGCTTACAATGAGCAGTTCTTC

v_gene: TRBV24-1
abundance: .
d_gene: .
j_gene: TRBJ1-4
CDR3aa: CATGGGNEKLFF
CDR3nt: TGTGCCACTGGGGGAGGTAACGAAAAACTGTTTTTT